The sequence of this T cell receptor beta chain was determined in a study of control samples from healthy donors and cancer patients. This table comes from immunoSEQ multiplex PCR, and its TCRdb copy is limited to in-frame clones, with some not included. The sample consists of 150,000 to 200,000 clones, 70% to 90% of them appearing once. The CDR3 totals 15 residues. V was pared by 3 bases and J by 6 bases, with 5 bases of the junction left unmatched. Germline CDR1 SGHNT, CDR2 YYREEE (reference sequence). This receptor was taken from a man aged 25 to 40 in good health. Source material: blood. The V gene is TRBV5-4, the J gene TRBJ2-2; 10 bases match TRBD1. The CDR3, as DNA: TGTGCCAGCAGCTCGAGACAGGGGGCAGCCGGGGAGCTGTTTTTT. The encoded protein is CASSSRQGAAGELFF.